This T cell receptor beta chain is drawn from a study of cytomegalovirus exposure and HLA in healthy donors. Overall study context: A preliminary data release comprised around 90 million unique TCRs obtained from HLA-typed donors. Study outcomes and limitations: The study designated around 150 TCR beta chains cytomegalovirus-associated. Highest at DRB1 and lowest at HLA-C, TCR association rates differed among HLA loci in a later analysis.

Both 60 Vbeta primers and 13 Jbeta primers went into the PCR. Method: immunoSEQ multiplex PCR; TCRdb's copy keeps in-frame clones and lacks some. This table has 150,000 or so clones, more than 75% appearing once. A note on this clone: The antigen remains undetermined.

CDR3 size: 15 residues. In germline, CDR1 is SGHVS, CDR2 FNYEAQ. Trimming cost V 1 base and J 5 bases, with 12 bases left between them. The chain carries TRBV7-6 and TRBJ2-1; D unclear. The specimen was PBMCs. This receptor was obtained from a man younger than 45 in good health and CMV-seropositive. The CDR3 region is CASSLGPAIDNEQFF. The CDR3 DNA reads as TGTGCCAGCAGCTTAGGGCCAGCGATCGACAATGAGCAGTTCTTC.